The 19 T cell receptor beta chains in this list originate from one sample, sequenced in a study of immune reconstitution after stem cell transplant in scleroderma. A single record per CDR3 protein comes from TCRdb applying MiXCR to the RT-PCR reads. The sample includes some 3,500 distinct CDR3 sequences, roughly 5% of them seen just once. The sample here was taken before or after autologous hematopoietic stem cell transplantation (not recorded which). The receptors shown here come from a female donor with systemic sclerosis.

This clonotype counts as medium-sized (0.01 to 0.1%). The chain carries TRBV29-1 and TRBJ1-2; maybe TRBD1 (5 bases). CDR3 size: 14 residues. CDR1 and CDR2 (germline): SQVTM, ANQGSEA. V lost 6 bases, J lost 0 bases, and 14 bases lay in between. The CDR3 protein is CSVGGRLANYGYTF. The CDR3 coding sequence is TGCAGCGTGGGGGGGAGACTGGCTAACTATGGCTACACCTTC.

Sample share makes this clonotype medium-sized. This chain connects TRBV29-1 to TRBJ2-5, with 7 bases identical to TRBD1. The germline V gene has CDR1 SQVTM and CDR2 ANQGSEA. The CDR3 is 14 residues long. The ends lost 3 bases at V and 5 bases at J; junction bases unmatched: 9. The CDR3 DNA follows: TGCAGCGTTGAGGGTAACAGGGGCTGGGAGACCCAGTACTTC. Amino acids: CSVEGNRGWETQYF.

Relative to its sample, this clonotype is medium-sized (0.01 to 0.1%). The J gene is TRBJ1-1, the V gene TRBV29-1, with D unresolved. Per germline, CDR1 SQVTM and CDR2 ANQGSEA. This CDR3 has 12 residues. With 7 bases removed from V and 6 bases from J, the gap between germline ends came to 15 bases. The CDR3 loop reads CSERVGLAEAFF. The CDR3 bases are TGCAGCGAGAGGGTAGGGCTCGCTGAAGCTTTCTTT.

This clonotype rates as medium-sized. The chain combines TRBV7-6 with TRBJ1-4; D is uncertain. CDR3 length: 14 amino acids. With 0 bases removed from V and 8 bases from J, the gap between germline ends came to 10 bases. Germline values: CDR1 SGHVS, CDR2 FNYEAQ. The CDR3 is CASSLAPPGEKLFF. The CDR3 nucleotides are TGTGCCAGCAGCTTAGCGCCCCCGGGCGAAAAACTGTTTTTT.

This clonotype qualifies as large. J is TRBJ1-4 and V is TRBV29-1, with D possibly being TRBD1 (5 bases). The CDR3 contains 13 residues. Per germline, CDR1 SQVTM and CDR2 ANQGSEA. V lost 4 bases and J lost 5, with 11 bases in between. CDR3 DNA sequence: TGCAGCGTTGTCATCTCAGGGAATGAAAAACTGTTTTTT. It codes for CSVVISGNEKLFF.

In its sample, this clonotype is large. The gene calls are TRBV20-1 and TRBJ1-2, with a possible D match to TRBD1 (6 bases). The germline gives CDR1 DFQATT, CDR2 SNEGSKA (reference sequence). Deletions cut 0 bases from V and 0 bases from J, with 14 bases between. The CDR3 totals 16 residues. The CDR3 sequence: CSARDHTGRTNYGYTF. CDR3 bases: TGCAGTGCTAGAGATCATACAGGGAGAACTAACTATGGCTACACCTTC.

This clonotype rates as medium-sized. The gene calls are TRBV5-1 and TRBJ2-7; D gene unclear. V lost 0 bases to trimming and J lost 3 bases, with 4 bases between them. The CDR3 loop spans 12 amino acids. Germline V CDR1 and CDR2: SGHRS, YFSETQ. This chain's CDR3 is CASSLGDYEQYF. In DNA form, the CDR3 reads TGCGCCAGCAGCTTGGGAGACTACGAGCAGTACTTC.

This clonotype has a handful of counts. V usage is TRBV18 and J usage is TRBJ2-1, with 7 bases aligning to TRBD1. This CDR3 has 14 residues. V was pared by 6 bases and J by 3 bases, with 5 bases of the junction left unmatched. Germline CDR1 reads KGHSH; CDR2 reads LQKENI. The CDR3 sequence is CASSPDRDYNEQFF. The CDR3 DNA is TGTGCCAGCTCCCCCGACAGGGACTACAATGAGCAGTTCTTC. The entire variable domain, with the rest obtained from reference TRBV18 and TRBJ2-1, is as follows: NAGVMQNPRHLVRRRGQEARLRCSPMKGHSHVYWYRQLPEEGLKFMVYLQKENIIDESGMPKERFSAEFPKEGPSILRIQQVVRGDSAAYFCASSPDRDYNEQFFGPGTRLTVL.

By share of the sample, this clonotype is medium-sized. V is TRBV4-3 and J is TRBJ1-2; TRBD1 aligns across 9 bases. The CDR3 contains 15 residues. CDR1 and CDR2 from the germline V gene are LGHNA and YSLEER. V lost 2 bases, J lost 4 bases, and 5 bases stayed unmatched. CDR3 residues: CASSQSGQGTYGYTF. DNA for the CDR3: TGCGCCAGCAGCCAATCGGGACAGGGAACCTATGGCTACACCTTC.

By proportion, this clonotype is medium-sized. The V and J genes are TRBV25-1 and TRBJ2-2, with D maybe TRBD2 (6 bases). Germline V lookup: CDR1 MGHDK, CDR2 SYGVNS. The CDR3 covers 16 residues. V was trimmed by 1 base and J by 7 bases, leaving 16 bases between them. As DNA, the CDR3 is TGTGCCAGCAGTGAATCCCACCGCATGGGGGGCGGGGAGCTGTTTTTT. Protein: CASSESHRMGGGELFF.

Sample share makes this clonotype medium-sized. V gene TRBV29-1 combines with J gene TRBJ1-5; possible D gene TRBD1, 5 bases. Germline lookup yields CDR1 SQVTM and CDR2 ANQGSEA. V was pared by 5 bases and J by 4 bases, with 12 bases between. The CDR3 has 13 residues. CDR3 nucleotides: TGCAGCGTTAAGCCGGGGCGGAATCAGCCCCAGCATTTT. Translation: CSVKPGRNQPQHF.

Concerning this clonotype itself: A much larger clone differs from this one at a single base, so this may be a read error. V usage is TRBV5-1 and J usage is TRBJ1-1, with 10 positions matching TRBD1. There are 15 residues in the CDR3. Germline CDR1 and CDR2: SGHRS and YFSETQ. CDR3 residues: CANSLRTGGDTEAFF. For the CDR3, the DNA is TGCGCCAACAGCTTGAGGACAGGGGGGGACACTGAAGCTTTCTTT.

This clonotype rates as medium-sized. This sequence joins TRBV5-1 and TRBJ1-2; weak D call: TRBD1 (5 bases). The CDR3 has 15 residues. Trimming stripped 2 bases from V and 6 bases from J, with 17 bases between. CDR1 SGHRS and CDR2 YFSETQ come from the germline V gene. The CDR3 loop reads CASSFTSRERDGYTF. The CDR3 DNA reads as TGCGCCAGCAGCTTTACCTCCAGGGAACGGGATGGCTACACCTTC.

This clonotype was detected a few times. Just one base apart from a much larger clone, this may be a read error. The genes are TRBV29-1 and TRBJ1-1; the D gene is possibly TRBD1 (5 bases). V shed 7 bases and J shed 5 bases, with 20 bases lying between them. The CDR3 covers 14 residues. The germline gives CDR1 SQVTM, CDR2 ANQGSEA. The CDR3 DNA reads TGCAGCGCTACCATAGGGTGGGGGGAGACTGAAGCTTTCTTT. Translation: CSATIGWGETEAFF. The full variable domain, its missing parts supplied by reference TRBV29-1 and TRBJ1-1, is SAVISQKPSRDICQRGTSLTIQCQVDSQVTMMFWYRQQPGQSLTLIATANQGSEATYESGFVIDKFPISRPNLTFSTLTVSNMSPEDSSIYLCSATIGWGETEAFFGQGTRLTVV.

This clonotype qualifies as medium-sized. CDR3 sequence reads: CASSADRISNQPQHF. The CDR3 nucleotides read TGTGCCAGCAGTGCGGACAGGATTAGCAATCAGCCCCAGCATTTT. This chain connects TRBV6-4 to TRBJ1-5, with 7 bases lining up with TRBD1. This CDR3 contains 15 residues. With 4 bases clipped from V and 0 bases from J, the junction kept 3 bases outside the gene matches. Germline values: CDR1 MRHNA, CDR2 SNTAGT.

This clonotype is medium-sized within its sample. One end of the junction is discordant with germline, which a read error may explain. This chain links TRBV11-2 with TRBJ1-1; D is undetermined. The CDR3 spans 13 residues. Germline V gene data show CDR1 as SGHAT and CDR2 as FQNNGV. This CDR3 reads CASSLERATAAFF. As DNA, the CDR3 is TGTGCCAGCAGCTTAGAACGGGCGACTGCAGCTTTCTTT.

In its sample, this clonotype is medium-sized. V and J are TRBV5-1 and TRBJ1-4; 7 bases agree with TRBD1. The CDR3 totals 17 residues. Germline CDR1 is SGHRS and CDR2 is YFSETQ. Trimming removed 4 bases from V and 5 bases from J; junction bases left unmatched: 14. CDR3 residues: CASSPLPTGAKNEKLFF. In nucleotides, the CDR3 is TGCGCCAGCAGCCCCCTCCCTACAGGGGCCAAGAATGAAAAACTGTTTTTT.

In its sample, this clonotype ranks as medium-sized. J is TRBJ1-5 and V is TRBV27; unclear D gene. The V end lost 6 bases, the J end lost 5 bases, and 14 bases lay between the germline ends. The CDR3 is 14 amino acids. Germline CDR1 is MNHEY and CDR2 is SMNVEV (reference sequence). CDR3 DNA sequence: TGTGCCAGCAGAAAAACTCAGGCCCATCAGCCCCAGCATTTT. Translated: CASRKTQAHQPQHF.

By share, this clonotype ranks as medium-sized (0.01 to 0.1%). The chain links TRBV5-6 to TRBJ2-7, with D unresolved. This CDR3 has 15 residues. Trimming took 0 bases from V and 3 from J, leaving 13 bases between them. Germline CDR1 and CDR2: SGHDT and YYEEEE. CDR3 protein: CASSLDGSGVYEQYF. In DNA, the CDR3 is TGTGCCAGCAGCTTGGATGGATCTGGGGTCTACGAGCAGTACTTC.